This TCR beta chain was recovered during a study of T-cell memory formation after mild COVID-19. A single record per CDR3 protein comes from TCRdb applying MiXCR to the 5' RACE reads. This table has 250,000 to 350,000 distinct CDR3 sequences, 15% to 20% appearing once. The CDR3 is made up of 12 amino acids. Germline V gene lookup returns CDR1 SGHDN and CDR2 FVKESK. Trimming left V 6 bases short and J 9 bases short, with 11 bases between. The chain carries TRBV14 and TRBJ2-2, with D possibly matching TRBD1 (6 bases). The sequence derives from a man aged 18-30 years who had mild COVID-19 (a few samples of this study predate the infection). Cell type and time point are not known. Sequenced sample: PBMCs or a T cell subset sorted from them (not recorded which). Here the CDR3 DNA reads TGTGCCAGCAGTCACAGGGATCGGGAGCTGTTTTTT. Protein: CASSHRDRELFF.